This T cell receptor (beta chain) was recorded in a study of blood T cell repertoires in COVID-19. At the level of the study: Samples came from the United States, Italy and Spain, spanning acute and convalescent COVID-19. Sources were T cells, B-cell-depleted T cells, or PBMCs; the material itself was cDNA or gDNA.

Original methodology: The assay estimated nucleated cells by amplifying reference gene primers. The data were produced by immunoSEQ multiplex PCR, yet TCRdb's version contains in-frame clones alone and is incomplete. V, J and clone size reflect that table, while D and trimming were determined from the DNA. The sample holds tens of thousands of clones, roughly 78% seen once. The V end lost 10 bases, the J end lost 0 bases, and 16 bases lay between the germline ends. Germline V gene sequence: CDR1 MNHEY, CDR2 SVGAGI. CDR3 length: 14 amino acids. The TCR sequence derives from an elderly woman with acute or convalescent COVID-19. The chain has TRBV6-5 and TRBJ2-7; no clear D. The sample was peripheral blood. The CDR3 loop is CATILSHHSYEQYF. The CDR3 nucleotides read TGTGCCACCATTCTCAGTCACCACTCCTACGAGCAGTACTTC.